A selection of T cell receptor beta chains follows, all from one sample in a study of OX40 agonist ivuxolimab in advanced cancers. Assay: immunoSEQ multiplex PCR; the TCRdb copy retains only in-frame clones and omits some. The table shows tens of thousands of clones, with roughly nine tenths occurring only once. The source material was CD4+ or CD8+ T cells sorted from blood, sampled in a trial of the OX40 agonist ivuxolimab. These receptors came from an adult with an advanced solid tumor such as melanoma, head and neck, liver or kidney cancer. CDR3s include the opening cysteine and the closing phenylalanine or tryptophan. A D gene is named only where the DNA matches it firmly. Clone size is stated in some rows and not others, as once, few, many or a class when expanded.

J	D	V	size	DNA	CDR3
TRBJ2-3	TRBD2	TRBV5-1	NA	TGCGCCAGCAGCTCCCTAGCGGCTGTCACAGATACGCAGTATTTT	CASSSLAAVTDTQYF
TRBJ2-5	TRBD2	TRBV7-6	NA	TGTGCCAGCAGCTTGGTCAGCGGGAGACAAGAGACCCAGTACTTC	CASSLVSGRQETQYF
TRBJ2-5	NA	TRBV7-7	NA	TGTGCTAGCAGATCCATCGGGGGAGAGACCCAGTACTTC	CASRSIGGETQYF
TRBJ2-1	NA	TRBV13	NA	TGTGCCAGCAGCTTACTCGCAATAGCTGGCTACAATGAGCAGTTCTTC	CASSLLAIAGYNEQFF
TRBJ2-7	TRBD1	TRBV11-2	NA	TGTGCCAGCAGCCCGACAGGGGGCCCCTACGAGCAGTACTTC	CASSPTGGPYEQYF
TRBJ1-1	TRBD1	TRBV5-1	NA	TGCGCCAGCAGCTCAGGGGGCCTCCGCGGGACTGAAGCTTTCTTT	CASSSGGLRGTEAFF
TRBJ2-1	TRBD2	TRBV7-9	NA	TGTGCCAGCAGCTTAGCCCAACTAGCGGGGCGGAATTCCTACAATGAGCAGTTCTTC	CASSLAQLAGRNSYNEQFF
TRBJ1-1	TRBD1	TRBV2	NA	TGTGCCAGCACGGAGTGGGGGACAGGGCTTGAAGCTTTCTTT	CASTEWGTGLEAFF
TRBJ2-2	NA	TRBV18	NA	TGTGCCAGCTCTCCAAGGACGGGGGCGAACACCGGGGAGCTGTTTTTT	CASSPRTGANTGELFF
TRBJ1-2	NA	TRBV2	NA	TGTGCCAGCAGGGAAGGCGGGGCAGGGGGCTACACCTTC	CASREGGAGGYTF
TRBJ2-1	NA	TRBV28	NA	TGTGCCAGCAGTAAAGGCACCCGTGGGAATGAGCAGTTCTTC	CASSKGTRGNEQFF
TRBJ2-3	NA	TRBV7-6	NA	TGTGCCAGCAGACTTTCTAGCACAGATACGCAGTATTTT	CASRLSSTDTQYF
TRBJ2-7	NA	TRBV7-2	NA	TGTGCCAGCAGCTTAGGGAGCGTGGGGGGTCCGGCCGAGCAGTACTTC	CASSLGSVGGPAEQYF
TRBJ2-2	TRBD1	TRBV6-6	NA	TGTGCCAGCAGTCCTGGCGACAGGGTGAACACCGGGGAGCTGTTTTTT	CASSPGDRVNTGELFF
TRBJ2-3	NA	TRBV7-9	NA	TGTGCCAGCAGCTTCAGCGGAACCCGGAGCGGGTCCACAGATACGCAGTATTTT	CASSFSGTRSGSTDTQYF
TRBJ1-1	NA	TRBV19	NA	TGTGCCAGTAGTATCAGGGAGAGAGTCACTGAAGCTTTCTTT	CASSIRERVTEAFF
TRBJ2-1	NA	TRBV11-2	NA	TGTGCCAGCAGTCCAGGGTCCCCGGGCAATGAGCAGTTCTTC	CASSPGSPGNEQFF
TRBJ1-5	TRBD1	TRBV7-2	NA	TGTGCCAGCAGCCTCCCGGGACAGGGGTATCAGCCCCAGCATTTT	CASSLPGQGYQPQHF
TRBJ1-5	NA	TRBV27	NA	TGTGCCAGCAGTCTTCGGACGGGTAGCAATCAGCCCCAGCATTTT	CASSLRTGSNQPQHF
TRBJ2-3	TRBD2	TRBV6-6	NA	TGTGCCAGCAGCCCGGGACTAGCGGGCACAGATACGCAGTATTTT	CASSPGLAGTDTQYF
TRBJ1-1	TRBD1	TRBV28	NA	TGTGCCAGCAGTTCCCAGGGGGGACGGATGGCGAACACTGAAGCTTTCTTT	CASSSQGGRMANTEAFF
TRBJ2-5	TRBD2	TRBV2	NA	TGTGCCAGCAGTGAACTCCTGGGGGGGGAGACCCAGTACTTC	CASSELLGGETQYF
TRBJ2-7	TRBD1	TRBV6-5	once	TGTGCCAGCAGCCCCCGACAGGGGAAGTACGAGCAGTACTTC	CASSPRQGKYEQYF
TRBJ2-3	NA	TRBV7-2	NA	TGTGCCAGCAGCATCTTAGGTAGCGGAGGATCAGATACGCAGTATTTT	CASSILGSGGSDTQYF
TRBJ1-2	NA	TRBV10-3	NA	TGTGCCATCAGTGAGGGGCTGCGAGGCTACACCTTC	CAISEGLRGYTF
TRBJ1-2	TRBD1	TRBV28	NA	TGTGCCAGTATAGGGGACAGTGCTGGCTACACCTTC	CASIGDSAGYTF
TRBJ2-1	TRBD2	TRBV7-8	NA	TGTGCCAGCAGCCCCCTAGCGGGGGTTGAGCAGTTCTTC	CASSPLAGVEQFF
TRBJ1-1	TRBD1	TRBV28	NA	TGTGCCAGCGGGGCCGGGACAGGAAAGCCATTGAACACTGAAGCTTTCTTT	CASGAGTGKPLNTEAFF
TRBJ1-1	NA	TRBV27	NA	TGTGCCAGCAGAACAACAGGGAACACTGAAGCTTTCTTT	CASRTTGNTEAFF
TRBJ1-5	NA	TRBV30	NA	TGTGCCTGGAGTCGGCGGGGCGGCCAGCCCCAGCATTTT	CAWSRRGGQPQHF
TRBJ1-3	TRBD1	TRBV28	NA	TGTGCCAGCAGTTTATCCGGACAGGGCGCGGGAAACACCATATATTTT	CASSLSGQGAGNTIYF
TRBJ2-5	TRBD2	TRBV28	NA	TGTGCCAGCAGACCGGGACTAGCGGCAGACCAAGAGACCCAGTACTTC	CASRPGLAADQETQYF
TRBJ2-7	NA	TRBV2	NA	TGTGCCAGCAGTGACAGGGTCGAGCAGTACTTC	CASSDRVEQYF
TRBJ2-2	TRBD2	TRBV10-3	NA	TGTGCCATCACTTTATTGGCTAGCGGACCGAACACCGGGGAGCTGTTTTTT	CAITLLASGPNTGELFF
TRBJ2-5	NA	TRBV5-1	NA	TGCGCCAGCAGCTTGGCAGGGGGGAGAGAGACCCAGTACTTC	CASSLAGGRETQYF
TRBJ2-7	NA	TRBV10-3	NA	TGTGCCATCAGCGAGGGCACTCCCTACGAGCAGTACTTC	CAISEGTPYEQYF
TRBJ2-3	TRBD2	TRBV14	NA	TGTGCCAGCAGCGGGAGGGCCCGAGATACGCAGTATTTT	CASSGRARDTQYF
TRBJ2-1	NA	TRBV7-2	NA	TGTGCCTCCAAGGCGCGGGGAAACTACAATGAGCAGTTCTTC	CASKARGNYNEQFF
TRBJ2-2	NA	TRBV28	NA	TGTGCCAGCAGAAGTTTCACCGGGGAGCTGTTTTTT	CASRSFTGELFF
TRBJ2-6	TRBD1	TRBV4-1	NA	TGCGCCAGCAGCCATCAGGGACAGGGGGCGACTGGGGCCAACGTCCTGACTTTC	CASSHQGQGATGANVLTF
TRBJ2-1	NA	TRBV19	NA	TGTGCCAGTAGTATGGGGGGCGCCCTTGCTGGCGAGCAGTTCTTC	CASSMGGALAGEQFF
TRBJ2-1	TRBD2	TRBV27	NA	TGTGCCAGCAGAAAAATGGGACTAGCGGGAGTAAATTTTCAGTTCTTC	CASRKMGLAGVNFQFF
TRBJ1-5	NA	TRBV10-2	NA	TGCGCCAGCAGTCGTCCCGGAGTCCTCCAGCCCCAGCATTTT	CASSRPGVLQPQHF
TRBJ1-1	NA	TRBV7-2	NA	TGTGCCAGCAGCCGCCCCTTAGGGGTGGCGACTGAAGCTTTCTTT	CASSRPLGVATEAFF
TRBJ1-1	NA	TRBV4-3	NA	TGCGCCAGCAGCCAAGTCAGGGGTGAGGCTGAAGCTTTCTTT	CASSQVRGEAEAFF
TRBJ1-3	TRBD1	TRBV7-9	NA	TGTGCCAGCAGCGCGGGACAGGTGAACTCTGGAAACACCATATATTTT	CASSAGQVNSGNTIYF
TRBJ2-2	NA	TRBV7-9	few	TGTGCCAGCAGCTTACTTAATCACGGGGAGCTGTTTTTT	CASSLLNHGELFF
TRBJ2-7	NA	TRBV18	NA	TGTGCCAGCTCACCAAGGAACCAGGATTACGAGCAGTACTTC	CASSPRNQDYEQYF
TRBJ1-2	NA	TRBV23-1	NA	TGCGCCAGCATTTCAACTGCCATCAACTATGGCTACACCTTC	CASISTAINYGYTF
TRBJ2-3	TRBD1	TRBV6-1	NA	TGTGCCAGTTTCCGGGACAGGGCTAAAGATACGCAGTATTTT	CASFRDRAKDTQYF